These T cell receptor beta chains were read from a single sample in a study of T-cell reconstitution after alpha-beta-depleted transplantation in children. From the PCR reads, TCRdb called clonotypes with MiXCR, one entry per CDR3 protein. The sample contains around 250,000 distinct CDR3 sequences, almost 10% of which appear only once. Sequenced material: PBMCs from the stem cell graft donor, taken from the stem cell graft. These receptors all stem from a human donor who donated a stem cell graft to a child with SCID. Each CDR3 is given with its conserved first and last residue. D genes are given only for firm matches. The size of a clone is reported for some rows only, either as once, few or many, or as a class for expanded clones.

d_call: .; j_call: TRBJ2-1; clone_size: .; v_call: TRBV20-1; cdr3_nt: TGCAGTGCTAGCGGGTCCGTGAGCTCCTACAATGAGCAGTTCTTC; cdr3_aa: CSASGSVSSYNEQFF
d_call: TRBD1; j_call: TRBJ1-2; clone_size: .; v_call: TRBV6-5; cdr3_nt: TGTGCCAGCAGTTACCCTCGTCAGGGGGAGGAAGGGGTCACCTTC; cdr3_aa: CASSYPRQGEEGVTF
d_call: .; j_call: TRBJ1-2; clone_size: few; v_call: TRBV6-1; cdr3_nt: TGTGCCAGCAGTACCCCCGGACAGCCGGCGGGCTACACCTTC; cdr3_aa: CASSTPGQPAGYTF
d_call: .; j_call: TRBJ1-3; clone_size: .; v_call: TRBV20-1; cdr3_nt: TGCAGTGCTAGCCGGATGATGATCTCTGGAAACACCATATATTTT; cdr3_aa: CSASRMMISGNTIYF
d_call: TRBD1; j_call: TRBJ2-1; clone_size: .; v_call: TRBV7-6; cdr3_nt: TGTGCCAGCAGCTTGGACAGGGTCGATGAGCAGTTCTTC; cdr3_aa: CASSLDRVDEQFF
d_call: .; j_call: TRBJ1-6; clone_size: .; v_call: TRBV12-3/TRBV12-4; cdr3_nt: TGTGCCAGCAGTCGCCGGGGCAATTCACCCCTCCACTTT; cdr3_aa: CASSRRGNSPLHF
d_call: .; j_call: TRBJ2-1; clone_size: .; v_call: TRBV21-1; cdr3_nt: TGTGCCAGCACCCTAGCCGGGACCGGACTCTACAATGAGCAGTTCTTC; cdr3_aa: CASTLAGTGLYNEQFF
d_call: .; j_call: TRBJ2-1; clone_size: many; v_call: TRBV6-5; cdr3_nt: TGTGCCAGCAGTTACGGGGGCTTACCCTACAATGAGCAGTTCTTC; cdr3_aa: CASSYGGLPYNEQFF
d_call: TRBD2; j_call: TRBJ2-2; clone_size: .; v_call: TRBV28; cdr3_nt: TGTGCCAGCAGTGAAACGGGGGGGCGCACCGGGGAGCTGTTTTTT; cdr3_aa: CASSETGGRTGELFF
d_call: .; j_call: TRBJ1-6; clone_size: few; v_call: TRBV10-3; cdr3_nt: TGTGCCATCAGTGAGTGGGCGGCTAATTCACCCCTCCACTTT; cdr3_aa: CAISEWAANSPLHF
d_call: .; j_call: TRBJ2-7; clone_size: .; v_call: TRBV7-6; cdr3_nt: TGTGCCAGCAGCCAACAGACAGGATTTGCCTACGAGCAGTACTTC; cdr3_aa: CASSQQTGFAYEQYF
d_call: .; j_call: TRBJ2-1; clone_size: many; v_call: TRBV3-1; cdr3_nt: TGTGCCAGCAGCCAAGCTCTACCAGGATCCCGGGGTGAGCAGTTCTTC; cdr3_aa: CASSQALPGSRGEQFF
d_call: .; j_call: TRBJ2-3; clone_size: .; v_call: TRBV4-1; cdr3_nt: TGCGCCAGCAGTCAACGCACAGATACGCAGTATTTT; cdr3_aa: CASSQRTDTQYF
d_call: TRBD1; j_call: TRBJ2-1; clone_size: few; v_call: TRBV3-1; cdr3_nt: TGTGCCAGCAGCCAAGGCGCCAGGGGGCTGGCGTGGCCTTACTCCTACAATGAGCAGTTCTTC; cdr3_aa: CASSQGARGLAWPYSYNEQFF
d_call: .; j_call: TRBJ2-7; clone_size: .; v_call: TRBV6-5; cdr3_nt: TGTGCCAGCAGTTACACCAGGGGAGACGAGCAGTACTTC; cdr3_aa: CASSYTRGDEQYF
d_call: .; j_call: TRBJ1-1; clone_size: .; v_call: TRBV7-9; cdr3_nt: TGTGCCAGTATAAGTACAGGAATGAACACTGAAGCTTTCTTT; cdr3_aa: CASISTGMNTEAFF
d_call: TRBD1; j_call: TRBJ2-7; clone_size: many; v_call: TRBV5-1; cdr3_nt: TGTGCCAGCAGTTCTACAGGGGCCTACGAGCAGTACTTC; cdr3_aa: CASSSTGAYEQYF
d_call: TRBD2; j_call: TRBJ2-1; clone_size: .; v_call: TRBV3-1; cdr3_nt: TGTGCCAGCAGGGAAGCGGGGGCCGTAGAGTTCAATGAGCAGTTCTTC; cdr3_aa: CASREAGAVEFNEQFF
d_call: .; j_call: TRBJ1-3; clone_size: many; v_call: TRBV29-1; cdr3_nt: TGCAGCGTTGCCTCTGGAAACACCATATATTTT; cdr3_aa: CSVASGNTIYF
d_call: TRBD1; j_call: TRBJ1-1; clone_size: many; v_call: TRBV11-2; cdr3_nt: TGTGCCAGCAGCCCCTTACCGGGACAGAGGAAGACTGAAGCTTTCTTT; cdr3_aa: CASSPLPGQRKTEAFF
d_call: .; j_call: TRBJ2-1; clone_size: few; v_call: TRBV12-3/TRBV12-4; cdr3_nt: TGTGCCAGCAGTTTTGGCCCCCAGCCAAGCGAGCAGTTCTTC; cdr3_aa: CASSFGPQPSEQFF
d_call: .; j_call: TRBJ2-5; clone_size: .; v_call: TRBV4-1; cdr3_nt: TGCGCCAGCAGCCACGTCGGGGAGACCCAGTACTTC; cdr3_aa: CASSHVGETQYF
d_call: TRBD1; j_call: TRBJ1-6; clone_size: .; v_call: TRBV14; cdr3_nt: TGTGCCAGCAGCCTGGGACAGGGGCCGTCGAGACCCCTCCACTTT; cdr3_aa: CASSLGQGPSRPLHF
d_call: .; j_call: TRBJ2-3; clone_size: few; v_call: TRBV3-1; cdr3_nt: TGTGCCAGCAGCCAAGGGATGAGGGGGGGTCGCTCAGATACGCAGTATTTT; cdr3_aa: CASSQGMRGGRSDTQYF
d_call: .; j_call: TRBJ1-1; clone_size: few; v_call: TRBV29-1; cdr3_nt: TGCAGCGTTGAAGGTGGACAGCTGAACACTGAAGCTTTCTTT; cdr3_aa: CSVEGGQLNTEAFF
d_call: .; j_call: TRBJ2-1; clone_size: few; v_call: TRBV20-1; cdr3_nt: TGCAGTGCCCCCTCGTCAGCGGGTGTCTACAATGAGCAGTTCTTC; cdr3_aa: CSAPSSAGVYNEQFF
d_call: .; j_call: TRBJ2-3; clone_size: few; v_call: TRBV12-3/TRBV12-4; cdr3_nt: TGTGCCAGCAGCCCTGATACTAGTCCGGATACGCAGTATTTT; cdr3_aa: CASSPDTSPDTQYF
d_call: TRBD1; j_call: TRBJ2-1; clone_size: many; v_call: TRBV4-1; cdr3_nt: TGCGCCAGCAGCCAGTCGACAGGGGTCGATCTCACGTTCTTC; cdr3_aa: CASSQSTGVDLTFF
d_call: .; j_call: TRBJ2-5; clone_size: few; v_call: TRBV27; cdr3_nt: TGTGCCAGCAGTTTAGGTGGCTGGCAAGAGACCCAGTACTTC; cdr3_aa: CASSLGGWQETQYF
d_call: .; j_call: TRBJ1-4; clone_size: few; v_call: TRBV7-6; cdr3_nt: TGTGCCAGCAGCCCCCGGCGACCGGGGGAGGATGAAAAACTGTTTTTT; cdr3_aa: CASSPRRPGEDEKLFF
d_call: TRBD1; j_call: TRBJ2-7; clone_size: few; v_call: TRBV12-3/TRBV12-4; cdr3_nt: TGTGCCAGCAGGCCGGGACAGGGAGTAACCTACGAGCAGTACTTC; cdr3_aa: CASRPGQGVTYEQYF
d_call: .; j_call: TRBJ1-1; clone_size: few; v_call: TRBV4-2; cdr3_nt: TGTGCCAGCAGCCAAGATTTCGGAGGGGCCTACACTGAAGCTTTCTTT; cdr3_aa: CASSQDFGGAYTEAFF
d_call: TRBD2; j_call: TRBJ2-7; clone_size: .; v_call: TRBV4-2; cdr3_nt: TGTGCCAGCAGCCCCCGACTAGCGGGGGACGAGCAGTACTTC; cdr3_aa: CASSPRLAGDEQYF
d_call: .; j_call: TRBJ1-5; clone_size: few; v_call: TRBV4-2; cdr3_nt: TGTGCCAGCAGCCAATTGGGTAGGGGAGAGGCCGATCAGCCCCAGCATTTT; cdr3_aa: CASSQLGRGEADQPQHF
d_call: .; j_call: TRBJ2-7; clone_size: .; v_call: TRBV6-1; cdr3_nt: TGTGCCAGTATGGCCAGGGAGGTAGTCTCCTACGAGCAGTACTTC; cdr3_aa: CASMAREVVSYEQYF
d_call: .; j_call: TRBJ2-7; clone_size: few; v_call: TRBV10-3; cdr3_nt: TGTGCCATCAGTGGCACCGGACTCGACAGCTCCTACGAGCAGTACTTC; cdr3_aa: CAISGTGLDSSYEQYF